This T cell receptor beta chain was captured by sequencing in a study of cytomegalovirus exposure and HLA in healthy donors. Sequenced by immunoSEQ multiplex PCR; TCRdb stores in-frame clones only, minus some. Of roughly 60,000 clones listed, approximately 96% are singletons. The CDR3 covers 14 residues. CDR1 is SGHAT, CDR2 FQDESV, per germline (reference sequence). V was clipped by 3 bases and J by 1 base, with 6 bases between them. This clone has just one count. This sequence joins TRBV11-1 and TRBJ2-2; D gene uncertain. Sequenced material: PBMCs. The sequence derives from a man younger than 35 in good health and CMV-seronegative. CDR3 nucleotides: TGTGCCAGCAGCTTGTCACTGAACACCGGGGAGCTGTTTTTT. Protein: CASSLSLNTGELFF.